This T cell receptor (beta chain) was recovered during a study of blood T cell repertoires in COVID-19. The ends were cut back, 1 base at V and 8 bases at J, with 18 bases in the middle. The CDR3 contains 16 residues. CDR1 and CDR2 from the germline V gene are SGHTA and FQGNSA. How the authors handled the data: Amplifying reference gene primers gave estimates of nucleated cell counts. The table came from immunoSEQ multiplex PCR; TCRdb's copy has only in-frame clones and leaves some out. The V and J calls and the clone size are those of that table, but D and trimming were determined from the DNA. The sample holds 300,000 to 350,000 clones, under 90% seen once. Patients of the Seattle cohort, enrolled during active infection, were followed longitudinally.

J is TRBJ2-1 and V is TRBV7-2, with D possibly being TRBD2 (6 bases). The clonotype was recovered from a woman aged 30 to 39 with COVID-19, enrolled during active disease. The material sequenced was peripheral blood. CDR3 sequence (DNA): TGTGCCAGCAGCTTAGAGGCTAGCGCGAGATTCTATGAGCAGTTCTTC. This gives the protein CASSLEASARFYEQFF.